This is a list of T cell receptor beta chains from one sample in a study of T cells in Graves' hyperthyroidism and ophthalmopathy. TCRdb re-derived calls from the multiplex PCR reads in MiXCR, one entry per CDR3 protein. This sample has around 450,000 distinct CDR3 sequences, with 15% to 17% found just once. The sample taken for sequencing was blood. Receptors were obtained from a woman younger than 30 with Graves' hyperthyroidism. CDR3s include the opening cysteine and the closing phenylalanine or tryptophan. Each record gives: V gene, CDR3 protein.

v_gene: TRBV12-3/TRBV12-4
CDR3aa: CASSLALGVWQGNEKLFF

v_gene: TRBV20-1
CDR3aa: CSASQVPGNSPLHF

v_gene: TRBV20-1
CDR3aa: CSASKGGSSMLAFF

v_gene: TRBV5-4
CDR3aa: CASSRGKGEVYNEQFF

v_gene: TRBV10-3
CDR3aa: CAIRDIQGANEQFF

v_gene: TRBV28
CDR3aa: CASSLEGGETQYF

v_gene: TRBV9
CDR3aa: CASSVDGSSEAFF

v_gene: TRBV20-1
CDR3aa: CSAAPNSYEQYF

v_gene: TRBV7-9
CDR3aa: CASSFTSGGDTQYF

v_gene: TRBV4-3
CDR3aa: CASSQTSGATPLHF

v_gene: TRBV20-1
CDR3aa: CSASIFGTINNEQFF

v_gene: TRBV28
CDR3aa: CASTTGGIFYQPQHF

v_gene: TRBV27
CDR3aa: CASSASRNDGYTF

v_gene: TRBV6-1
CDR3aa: CASSAGTTTPTIGYTF

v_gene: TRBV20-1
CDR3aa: CSLSRGGSGDTQYF

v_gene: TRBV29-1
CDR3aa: CSALGGYEQYF

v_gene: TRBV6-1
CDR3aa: CASRSGSKNIQYF

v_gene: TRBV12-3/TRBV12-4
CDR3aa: CACTSGIYLNEQFF

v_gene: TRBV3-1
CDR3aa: CASSKRGSNQPQHF

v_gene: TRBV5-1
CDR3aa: CASSTGTDGYTF

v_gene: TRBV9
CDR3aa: CASSVRGGANVLTF

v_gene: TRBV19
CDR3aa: CASSSRTSGIADTQYF

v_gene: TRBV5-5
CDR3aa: CASSLVTGGGETQYF

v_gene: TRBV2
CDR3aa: CASSEGSEAFF

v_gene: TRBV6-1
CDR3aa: CASSGMTGLQPQHF

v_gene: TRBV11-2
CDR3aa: CASSLRPSGRVYNEQFF

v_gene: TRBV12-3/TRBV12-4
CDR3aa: CASSLVTGGVEKLFF

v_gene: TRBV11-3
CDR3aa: CASSESGLSYNEQFF

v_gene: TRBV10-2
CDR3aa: CASSERPGHRIYSNQPQYF

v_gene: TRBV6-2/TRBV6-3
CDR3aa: CASSQIADYEQYF

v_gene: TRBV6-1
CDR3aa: CASSYPLTPLHF

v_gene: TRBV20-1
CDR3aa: CSATSATSGRPSTDTQYF

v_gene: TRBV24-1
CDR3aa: CATSAGSGNEQFF

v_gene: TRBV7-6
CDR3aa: CASSLRGGMQFF

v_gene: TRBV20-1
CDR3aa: CSAVWKGVGETQYF